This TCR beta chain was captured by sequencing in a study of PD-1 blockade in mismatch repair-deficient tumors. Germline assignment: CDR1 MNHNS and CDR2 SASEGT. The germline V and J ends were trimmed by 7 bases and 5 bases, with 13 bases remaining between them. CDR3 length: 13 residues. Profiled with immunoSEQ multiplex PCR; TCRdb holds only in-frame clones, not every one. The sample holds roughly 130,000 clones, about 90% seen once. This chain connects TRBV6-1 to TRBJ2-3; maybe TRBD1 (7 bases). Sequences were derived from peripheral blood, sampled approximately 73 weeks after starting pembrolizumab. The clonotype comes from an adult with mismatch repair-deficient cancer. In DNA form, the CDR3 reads TGTGCCAGCACCGACAGGGAGGTAGATACGCAGTATTTT. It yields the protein CASTDREVDTQYF.